This T cell receptor beta chain was documented in a study of blood T cell repertoires in COVID-19. Between the trimmed V and J ends, which lost 3 bases and 5 bases, there was a span of 11 bases. Germline CDR1 is GTSNPN and CDR2 is SVGIG (reference sequence). The length of the CDR3 is 13 residues. Per the study methods: Estimation of nucleated cell counts relied on the amplification of reference gene primers. Clones were read by immunoSEQ multiplex PCR, and TCRdb kept only the in-frame ones, dropping some. V and J calls and clone size are as listed in that table; D and trimming were resolved from the DNA. Of approximately 300,000 clones listed, about 85% are singletons.

This receptor was taken from a human donor with COVID-19, enrolled during active disease. The donor label of this sample is uncertain. Input material: peripheral blood. The chain recombines TRBV30 with TRBJ2-1, with D perhaps TRBD1 (7 bases). CDR3 protein: CAWSRGAHNEQFF. The CDR3 DNA sequence: TGTGCCTGGAGCAGGGGGGCGCACAATGAGCAGTTCTTC.